This TCR beta chain was captured by sequencing in a study of cytomegalovirus exposure and HLA in healthy donors. The table came from immunoSEQ multiplex PCR; TCRdb's copy has only in-frame clones and leaves some out. The sample lists 250,000 to 300,000 clones, 86% occurring once. The CDR3 has 15 amino acids. Germline V gene sequence: CDR1 SGHRS, CDR2 YFSETQ. Trimming cost V 1 base and J 3 bases; bases outside gene matches: 3. The sequence derives from a young woman in good health and CMV-seronegative. The V call is TRBV5-1, the J call TRBJ2-2; TRBD1 matches 7 bases. The material sequenced was PBMCs. The CDR3 nucleotides are TGCGCCAGCAGCTTGCAGGGGGTAGACACCGGGGAGCTGTTTTTT. It codes for CASSLQGVDTGELFF.